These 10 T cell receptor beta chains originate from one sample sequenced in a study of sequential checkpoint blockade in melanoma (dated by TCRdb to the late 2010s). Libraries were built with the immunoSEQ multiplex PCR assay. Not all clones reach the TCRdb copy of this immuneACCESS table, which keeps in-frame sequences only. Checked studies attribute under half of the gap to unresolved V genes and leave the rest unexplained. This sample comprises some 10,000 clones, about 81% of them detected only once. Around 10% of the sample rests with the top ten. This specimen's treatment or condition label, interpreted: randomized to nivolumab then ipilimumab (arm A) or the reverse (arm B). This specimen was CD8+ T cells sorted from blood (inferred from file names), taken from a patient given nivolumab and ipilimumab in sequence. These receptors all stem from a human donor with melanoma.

CDR3 loop: CASRSPSLTSGGHQETQYF. The CDR3, as DNA: TGTGCAAGTCGCTCACCCTCCCTGACTAGCGGGGGGCACCAAGAGACCCAGTACTTC. This chain links TRBV12-2 with TRBJ2-5; the table's D call, TRBD2, has no DNA check behind it. TRBV12-2 has pseudogene status. This CDR3 has 19 amino acids.

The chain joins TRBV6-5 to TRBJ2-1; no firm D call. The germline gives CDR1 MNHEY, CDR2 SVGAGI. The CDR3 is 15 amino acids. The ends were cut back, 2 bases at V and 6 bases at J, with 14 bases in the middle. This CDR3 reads CASSYGQVQINEQFF. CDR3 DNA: TGTGCCAGCAGTTACGGCCAGGTTCAAATCAATGAGCAGTTCTTC.

Here the CDR3 DNA reads TGTGCCAGCAGTTTGATGTTGGGACAGGGGGTAGAGACCCAGTACTTC. It encodes CASSLMLGQGVETQYF. The V and J genes are TRBV28 and TRBJ2-5; 11 bases align to TRBD1. V gave up 3 bases and J gave up 4 bases; unmatched junction bases: 7. The CDR3 totals 16 residues. CDR1 is MDHEN, CDR2 SYDVKM, per germline.

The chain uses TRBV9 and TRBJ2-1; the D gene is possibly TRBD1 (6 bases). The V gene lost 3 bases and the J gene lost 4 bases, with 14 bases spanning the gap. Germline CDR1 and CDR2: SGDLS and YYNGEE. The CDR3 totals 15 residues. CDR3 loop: CASSAYGTIYNEQFF. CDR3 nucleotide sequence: TGTGCCAGCAGCGCCTACGGGACAATATACAATGAGCAGTTCTTC. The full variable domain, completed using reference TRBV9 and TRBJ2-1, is DSGVTQTPKHLITATGQRVTLRCSPRSGDLSVYWYQQSLDQGLQFLIQYYNGEERAKGNILERFSAQQFPDLHSELNLSSLELGDSALYFCASSAYGTIYNEQFFGPGTRLTVL.

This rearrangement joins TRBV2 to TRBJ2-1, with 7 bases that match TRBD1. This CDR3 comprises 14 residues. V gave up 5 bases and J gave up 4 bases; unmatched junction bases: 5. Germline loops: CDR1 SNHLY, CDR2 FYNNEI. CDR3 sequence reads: CASSPHRGYNEQFF. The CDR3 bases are TGTGCCAGCAGTCCCCACAGGGGATACAATGAGCAGTTCTTC.

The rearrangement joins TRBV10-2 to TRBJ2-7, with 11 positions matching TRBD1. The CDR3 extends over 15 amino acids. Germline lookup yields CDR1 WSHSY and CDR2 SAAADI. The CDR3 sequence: CALQLPGQGVHEQYF. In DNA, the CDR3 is TGCGCGTTGCAACTTCCGGGACAGGGGGTCCACGAGCAGTACTTC.

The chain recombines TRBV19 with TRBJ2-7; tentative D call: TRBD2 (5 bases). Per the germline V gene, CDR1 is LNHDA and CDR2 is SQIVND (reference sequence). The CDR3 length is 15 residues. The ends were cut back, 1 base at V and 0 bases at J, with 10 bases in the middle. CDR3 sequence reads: CASSIGDSVSYEQYF. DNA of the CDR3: TGTGCCAGTAGTATAGGGGATAGCGTCTCCTACGAGCAGTACTTC.

CDR3: CATSRASGAYNEQFF. CDR3 coding DNA: TGTGCCACCAGCAGAGCTAGCGGAGCCTACAATGAGCAGTTCTTC. The chain joins TRBV15 to TRBJ2-1; 7 bases match TRBD2. V shed 1 base, J shed 2 bases, and the junction held 2 bases outside the gene matches. The CDR3 length is 15 residues. CDR1 is LNHNV, CDR2 YYDKDF, per germline (reference sequence).

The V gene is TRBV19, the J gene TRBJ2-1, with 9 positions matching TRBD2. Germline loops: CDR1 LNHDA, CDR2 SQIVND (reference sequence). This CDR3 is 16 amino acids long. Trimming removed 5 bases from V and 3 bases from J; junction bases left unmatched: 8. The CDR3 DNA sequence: TGTGCCAGTAGTTTGATTAGCGGGGGACTCTACAATGAGCAGTTCTTC. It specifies CASSLISGGLYNEQFF.

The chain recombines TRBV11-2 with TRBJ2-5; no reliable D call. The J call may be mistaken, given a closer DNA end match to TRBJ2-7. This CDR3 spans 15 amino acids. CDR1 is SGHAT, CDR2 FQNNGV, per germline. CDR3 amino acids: CASSWRALGSNEQYF. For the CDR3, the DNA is TGTGCCAGCAGCTGGCGAGCCCTCGGGTCCAACGAGCAGTACTTC.